This T cell receptor (beta chain) was found in a study of shared clonotypes between healthy human individuals. Study-level background: Each donor's CD8 memory used one plate, CD8 naive two, each CD4 subset three.

Method: immunoSEQ multiplex PCR; TCRdb's copy keeps in-frame clones and lacks some. The sample shows about 710,000 clones, around three quarters of them seen only once. The CDR3 runs 12 residues. CDR1 SGHNT and CDR2 YYREEE come from the germline V gene (reference sequence). The V and J ends lost 0 bases and 3 bases respectively, with 3 bases between them. CD4+ cells underwent separation, giving CD45RA+ naive and CD45RA-negative memory subsets. The clonotype comes from a woman under 40 in good health. Sample: memory CD4+ T cells sorted from blood. Sample subset: CD45RA-negative fraction. The V gene is TRBV5-4, the J gene TRBJ2-5; no reliable D call. CDR3 sequence reads: CASSLGEETQYF. The CDR3, as DNA: TGTGCCAGCAGCTTGGGGGAAGAGACCCAGTACTTC.